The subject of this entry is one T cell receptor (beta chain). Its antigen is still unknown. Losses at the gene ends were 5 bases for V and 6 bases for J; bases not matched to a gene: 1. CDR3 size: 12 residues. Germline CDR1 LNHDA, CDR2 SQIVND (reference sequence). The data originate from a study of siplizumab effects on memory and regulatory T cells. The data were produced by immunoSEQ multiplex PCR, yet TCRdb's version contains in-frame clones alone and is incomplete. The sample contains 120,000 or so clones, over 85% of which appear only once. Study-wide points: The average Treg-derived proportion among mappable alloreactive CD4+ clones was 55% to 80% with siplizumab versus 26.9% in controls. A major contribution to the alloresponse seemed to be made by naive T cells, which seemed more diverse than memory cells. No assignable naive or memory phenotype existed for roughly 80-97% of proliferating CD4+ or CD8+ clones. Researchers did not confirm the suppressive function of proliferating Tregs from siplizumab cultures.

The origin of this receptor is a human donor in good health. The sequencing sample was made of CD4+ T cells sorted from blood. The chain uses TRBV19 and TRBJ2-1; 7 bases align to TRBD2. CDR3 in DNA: TGTGCCAGTAGTCGACTAGCCAATGAGCAGTTCTTC. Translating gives CASSRLANEQFF.